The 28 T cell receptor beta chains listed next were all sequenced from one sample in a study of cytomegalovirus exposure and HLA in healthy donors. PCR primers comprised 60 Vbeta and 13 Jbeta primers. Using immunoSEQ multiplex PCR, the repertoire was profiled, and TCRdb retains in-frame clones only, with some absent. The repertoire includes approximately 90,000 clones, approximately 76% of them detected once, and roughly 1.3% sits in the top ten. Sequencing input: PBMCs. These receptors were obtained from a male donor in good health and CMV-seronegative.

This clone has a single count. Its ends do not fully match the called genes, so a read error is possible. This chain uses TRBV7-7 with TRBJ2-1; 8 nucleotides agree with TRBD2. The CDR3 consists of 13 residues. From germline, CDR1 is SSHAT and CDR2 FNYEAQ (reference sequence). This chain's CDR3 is CASSSGRESEQFF. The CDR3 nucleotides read TGTGCTAGCAGTTCCGGGAGGGAATCTGAGCAGTTCTTC.

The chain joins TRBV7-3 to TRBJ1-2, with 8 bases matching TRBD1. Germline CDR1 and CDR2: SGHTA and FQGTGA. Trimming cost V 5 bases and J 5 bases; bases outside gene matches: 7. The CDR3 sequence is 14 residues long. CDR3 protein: CASSPGQGVYGYTF. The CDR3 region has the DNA TGTGCCAGCAGCCCTGGACAGGGTGTGTATGGCTACACCTTC.

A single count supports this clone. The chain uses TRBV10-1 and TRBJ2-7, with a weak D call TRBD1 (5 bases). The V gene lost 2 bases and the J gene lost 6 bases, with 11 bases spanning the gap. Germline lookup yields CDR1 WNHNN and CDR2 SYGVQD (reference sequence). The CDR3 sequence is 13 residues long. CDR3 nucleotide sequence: TGCGCCAGCAGTGAGGGGGCGGAAGGCGAGCAGTACTTC. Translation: CASSEGAEGEQYF.

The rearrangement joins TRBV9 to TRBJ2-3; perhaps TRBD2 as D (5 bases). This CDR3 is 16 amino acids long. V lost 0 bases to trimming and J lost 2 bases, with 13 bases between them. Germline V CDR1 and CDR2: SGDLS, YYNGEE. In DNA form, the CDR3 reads TGTGCCAGCAGCGTAGGAACTAGTCCCTACACAGATACGCAGTATTTT. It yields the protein CASSVGTSPYTDTQYF.

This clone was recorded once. CDR3 residues: CASSPQGYTDTQYF. In DNA, the CDR3 is TGCGCCAGCAGCCCACAGGGCTACACAGATACGCAGTATTTT. The rearrangement joins TRBV4-1 to TRBJ2-3; possibly TRBD1 for D (6 bases). The length of the CDR3 is 14 residues. The V gene's germline CDR1 is MGHRA and CDR2 YSYEKL. Between the trimmed V and J ends, which lost 4 bases and 2 bases, there was a span of 10 bases.

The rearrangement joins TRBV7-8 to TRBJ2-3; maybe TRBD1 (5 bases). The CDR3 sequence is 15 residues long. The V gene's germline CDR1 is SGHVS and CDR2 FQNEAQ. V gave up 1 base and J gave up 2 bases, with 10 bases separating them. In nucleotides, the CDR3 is TGTGCCAGCAGCTTAGGGGGCTCTCTCACAGATACGCAGTATTTT. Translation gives CASSLGGSLTDTQYF.

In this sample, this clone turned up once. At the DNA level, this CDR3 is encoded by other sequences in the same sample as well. DNA of the CDR3: TGTGCCAGCTCCCCCGCCGGTACAGAACCCACTGAAGCTTTCTTT. Protein product: CASSPAGTEPTEAFF. The genes are TRBV18 and TRBJ1-1, with D unresolved. This CDR3 spans 15 amino acids. Germline V gene sequence: CDR1 KGHSH, CDR2 LQKENI. Trimming shortened V by 6 bases and J by 4 bases, and 18 bases separated the two germline ends.

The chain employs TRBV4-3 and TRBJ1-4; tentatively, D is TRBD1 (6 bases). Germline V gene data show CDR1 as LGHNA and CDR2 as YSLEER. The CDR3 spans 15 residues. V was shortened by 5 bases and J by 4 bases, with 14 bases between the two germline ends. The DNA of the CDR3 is TGCGCCAGCAGCATCGGACAGCTCTATAATGAAAAACTGTTTTTT. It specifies CASSIGQLYNEKLFF.

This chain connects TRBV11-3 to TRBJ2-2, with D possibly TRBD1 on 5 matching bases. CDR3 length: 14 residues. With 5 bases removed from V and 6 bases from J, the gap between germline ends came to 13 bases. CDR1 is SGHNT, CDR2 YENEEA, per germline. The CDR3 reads CASSVDRVPGELFF. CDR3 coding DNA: TGTGCCAGCAGCGTCGACAGAGTACCCGGGGAGCTGTTTTTT.

The CDR3 sequence is CASSNERDNEQFF. DNA of the CDR3: TGTGCCAGCTCTAATGAGCGAGACAATGAGCAGTTCTTC. The J gene is TRBJ2-1, the V gene TRBV2; D ambiguous. V dropped 8 bases and J dropped 5 bases, with 13 bases sitting between them. Per the germline V gene, CDR1 is SNHLY and CDR2 is FYNNEI. This CDR3 region has 13 residues.

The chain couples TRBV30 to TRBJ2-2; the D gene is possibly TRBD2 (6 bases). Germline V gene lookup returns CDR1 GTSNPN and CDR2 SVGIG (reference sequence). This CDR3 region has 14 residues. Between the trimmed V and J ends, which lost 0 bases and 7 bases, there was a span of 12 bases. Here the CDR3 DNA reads TGTGCCTGGAGTGTCGTAGCGGTCGACGGGGAGCTGTTTTTT. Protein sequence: CAWSVVAVDGELFF.

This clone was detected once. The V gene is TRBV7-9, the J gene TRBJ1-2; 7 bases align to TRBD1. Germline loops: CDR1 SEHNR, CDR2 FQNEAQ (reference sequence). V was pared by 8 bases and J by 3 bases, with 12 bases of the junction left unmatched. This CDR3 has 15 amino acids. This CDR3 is CASWDSLTPDYGYTF. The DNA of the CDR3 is TGTGCCAGCTGGGACAGCTTGACCCCAGACTATGGCTACACCTTC.

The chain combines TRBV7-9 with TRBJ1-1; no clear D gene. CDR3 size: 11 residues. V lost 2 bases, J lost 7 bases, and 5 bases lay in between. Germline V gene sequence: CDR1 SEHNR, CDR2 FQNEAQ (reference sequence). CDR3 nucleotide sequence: TGTGCCAGCAGCTTATTTCATGAAGCTTTCTTT. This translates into CASSLFHEAFF.

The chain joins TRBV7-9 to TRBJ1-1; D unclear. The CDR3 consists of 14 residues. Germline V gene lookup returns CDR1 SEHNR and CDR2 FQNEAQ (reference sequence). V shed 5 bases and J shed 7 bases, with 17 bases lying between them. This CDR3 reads CASSPGRVGGEAFF. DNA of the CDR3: TGTGCCAGCAGCCCCGGGAGGGTGGGTGGTGAAGCTTTCTTT.

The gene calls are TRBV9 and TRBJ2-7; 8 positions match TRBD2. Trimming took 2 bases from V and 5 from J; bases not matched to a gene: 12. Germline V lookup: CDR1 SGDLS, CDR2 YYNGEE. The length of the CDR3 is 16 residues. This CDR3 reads CASSVIPRGGPNEQYF. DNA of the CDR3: TGTGCCAGCAGCGTCATCCCCCGGGGGGGGCCTAACGAGCAGTACTTC.

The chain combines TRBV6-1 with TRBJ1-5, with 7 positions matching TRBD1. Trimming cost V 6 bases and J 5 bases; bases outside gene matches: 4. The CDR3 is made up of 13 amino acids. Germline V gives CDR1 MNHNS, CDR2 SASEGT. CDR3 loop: CASRADRDQPQHF. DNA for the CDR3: TGTGCCAGCAGAGCCGACAGGGATCAGCCCCAGCATTTT.

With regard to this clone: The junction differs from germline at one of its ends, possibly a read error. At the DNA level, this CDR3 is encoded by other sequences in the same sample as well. The CDR3 reads CASSVEGRGAYGYTF. DNA of the CDR3: TGCGCCAGCAGCGTAGAAGGCAGGGGGGCTTATGGCTACACCTTC. The V and J genes are TRBV9 and TRBJ1-2; 7 positions match TRBD1. The CDR3 consists of 15 residues. Germline CDR1 reads SGDLS; CDR2 reads YYNGEE.

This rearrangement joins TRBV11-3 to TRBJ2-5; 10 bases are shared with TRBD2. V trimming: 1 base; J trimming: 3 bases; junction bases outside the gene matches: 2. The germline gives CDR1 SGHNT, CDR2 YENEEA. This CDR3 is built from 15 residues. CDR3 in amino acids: CASSLAGLAKETQYF. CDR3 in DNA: TGTGCCAGCAGCTTAGCGGGACTAGCGAAAGAGACCCAGTACTTC.

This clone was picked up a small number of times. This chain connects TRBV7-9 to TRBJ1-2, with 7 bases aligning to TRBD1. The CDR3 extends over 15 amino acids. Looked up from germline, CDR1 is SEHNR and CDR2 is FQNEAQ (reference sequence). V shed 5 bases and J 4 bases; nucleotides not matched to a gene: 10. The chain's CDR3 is CASSLGQMPAYGYTF. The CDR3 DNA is TGTGCCAGCAGCCTGGGACAGATGCCAGCCTATGGCTACACCTTC.

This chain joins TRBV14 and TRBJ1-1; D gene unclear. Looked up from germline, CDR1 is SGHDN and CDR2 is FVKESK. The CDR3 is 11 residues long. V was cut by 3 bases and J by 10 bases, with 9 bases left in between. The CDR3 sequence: CASSHGLSAFF. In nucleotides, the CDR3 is TGTGCCAGCAGCCATGGTCTATCAGCTTTCTTT.

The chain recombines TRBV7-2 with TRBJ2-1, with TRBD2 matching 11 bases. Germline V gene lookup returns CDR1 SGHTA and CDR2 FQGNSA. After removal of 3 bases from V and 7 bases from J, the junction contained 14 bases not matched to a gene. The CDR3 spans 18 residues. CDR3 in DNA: TGTGCCAGCAGCTTTTTTTCGGAAACTAGCGGGAGAAGGAATGAGCAGTTCTTC. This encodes CASSFFSETSGRRNEQFF.

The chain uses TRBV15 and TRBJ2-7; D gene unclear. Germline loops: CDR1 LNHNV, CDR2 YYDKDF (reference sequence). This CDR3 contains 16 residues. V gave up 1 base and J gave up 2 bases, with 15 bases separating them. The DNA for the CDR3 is TGTGCCACCAGCAGAGTTTTCGGCGGCATGACCTACGAGCAGTACTTC. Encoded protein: CATSRVFGGMTYEQYF.

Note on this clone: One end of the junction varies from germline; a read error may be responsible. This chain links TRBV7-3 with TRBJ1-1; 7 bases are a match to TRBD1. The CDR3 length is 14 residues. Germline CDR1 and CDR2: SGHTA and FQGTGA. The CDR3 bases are TGTGCCAGCAGATCCGACAGGGAGAAAGCTGAAACTTTCTTT. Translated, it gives CASRSDREKAETFF.

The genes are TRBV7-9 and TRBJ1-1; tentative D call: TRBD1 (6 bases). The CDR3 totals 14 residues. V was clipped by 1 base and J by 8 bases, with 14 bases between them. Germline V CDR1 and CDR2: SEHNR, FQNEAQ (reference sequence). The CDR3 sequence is CASSLVITGPEAFF. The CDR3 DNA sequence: TGTGCCAGCAGCTTAGTAATTACAGGGCCAGAAGCTTTCTTT.

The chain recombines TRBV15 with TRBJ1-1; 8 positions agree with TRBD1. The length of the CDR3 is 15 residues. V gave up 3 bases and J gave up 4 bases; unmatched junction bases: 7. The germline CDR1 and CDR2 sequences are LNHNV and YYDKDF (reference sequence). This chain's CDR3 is CATSRRTGSSTEAFF. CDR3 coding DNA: TGTGCCACCAGCAGGCGGACAGGGTCGAGCACTGAAGCTTTCTTT.

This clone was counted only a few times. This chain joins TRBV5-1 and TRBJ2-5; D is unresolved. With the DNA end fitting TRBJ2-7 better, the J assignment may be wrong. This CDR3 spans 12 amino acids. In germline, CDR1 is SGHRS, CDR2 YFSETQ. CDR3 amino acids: CASSFVGYEQYF. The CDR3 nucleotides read TGCGCCAGCAGCTTCGTGGGCTACGAGCAGTACTTC.

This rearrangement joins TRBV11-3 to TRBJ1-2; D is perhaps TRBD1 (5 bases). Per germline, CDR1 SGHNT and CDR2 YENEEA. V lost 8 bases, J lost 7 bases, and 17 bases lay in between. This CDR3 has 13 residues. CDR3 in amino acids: CASESPLRGGYTF. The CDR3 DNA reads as TGTGCCAGCGAGTCTCCCCTTAGGGGTGGCTACACCTTC.

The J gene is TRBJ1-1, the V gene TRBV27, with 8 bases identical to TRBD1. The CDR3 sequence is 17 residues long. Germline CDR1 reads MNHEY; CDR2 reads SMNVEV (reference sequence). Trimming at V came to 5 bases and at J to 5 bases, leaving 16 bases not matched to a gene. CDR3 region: CASSRRTGRNVKTEAFF. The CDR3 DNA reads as TGTGCCAGCAGTCGACGGACAGGGAGGAATGTTAAAACTGAAGCTTTCTTT.